These 24 T cell receptor beta chains originate from one sample sequenced in a study of vaccination and CD4 T cells after COVID-19. Treatment given: roughly nine-day PBMC culture with coronavirus spike peptide pools or control peptides (ViraFEST assay). During the years 2011-2018, before the COVID-19 pandemic, the unexposed donor's CD4+ T cells were collected. The Oncomine TCR Beta short-read assay was what sequenced the DNA obtained from cultured CD4+ T cells. Once CD4+ T cells had been cultured, genomic DNA was extracted from them. TCRdb fed the PCR reads into MiXCR, producing one record per CDR3 protein. The data contain some 10,000 distinct CDR3 sequences, about 44% of them singletons. No antigen has been assigned to these receptors. Sequencing was performed on CD4+ T cells from blood, cultured in vitro. The receptors shown here come from a human donor in good health.

The J gene is TRBJ1-6, the V gene TRBV27; D is unclear. V lost 2 bases, J lost 4 bases, and 12 bases lay in between. The CDR3 length is 16 residues. Looked up from germline, CDR1 is MNHEY and CDR2 is SMNVEV (reference sequence). CDR3 amino acids: CASSLSSAGYNSPLHF. The CDR3, as DNA: TGTGCCAGCAGTTTAAGTTCGGCGGGATATAATTCACCCCTCCACTTT.

Points on this clonotype: A read error may produce the germline difference seen at one junction end. The rearrangement joins TRBV12-3 or TRBV12-4 to TRBJ1-1, with a tentative D call TRBD1 (5 bases). The CDR3 contains 12 residues. In DNA, the CDR3 is TGTGCCAGCAGTTTAGCGGAAGGGGTTCCGGACTTT. Its protein is CASSLAEGVPDF.

The chain joins TRBV6-2 or TRBV6-3 to TRBJ2-1; no clear D gene. CDR1 and CDR2 from the germline V gene are MNHEY and SVGEGT. The CDR3 extends over 15 amino acids. V dropped 1 base and J dropped 0 bases, with 7 bases sitting between them. CDR3 DNA: TGTGCCAGCAGTTACTTGCGGAGCTCCTACAATGAGCAGTTCTTC. Translated, it gives CASSYLRSSYNEQFF.

This clonotype has a single count. This chain connects TRBV6-5 to TRBJ2-7; weak D call: TRBD1 (6 bases). Trimming pared 0 bases from V and 5 bases from J, leaving 11 bases between. The CDR3 has 14 amino acids. From germline, CDR1 is MNHEY and CDR2 SVGAGI. CDR3 DNA: TGTGCCAGCAGTTACTCTGAGACAGGCAACGAGCAGTACTTC. It is translated as CASSYSETGNEQYF.

This chain joins TRBV18 and TRBJ2-3, with TRBD2 matching over 8 bases. V shed 6 bases, J shed 5 bases, and the junction held 16 bases outside the gene matches. CDR1 KGHSH and CDR2 LQKENI come from the germline V gene. This CDR3 contains 17 residues. The CDR3, as DNA: TGTGCCAGCTCTCCTTCTAGAGCGGGAGTATTAAGAGATACGCAGTATTTT. The encoded protein is CASSPSRAGVLRDTQYF.

This clonotype has only a few counts. The chain carries TRBV10-1 and TRBJ2-5, with D perhaps TRBD1 or TRBD2 (5 bases each). V shed 6 bases and J shed 0 bases, with 20 bases lying between them. Germline values: CDR1 WNHNN, CDR2 SYGVQD (reference sequence). The CDR3 length is 17 residues. The DNA for the CDR3 is TGCGCCAGCAGAGAATGGGACGGACCGAACTACCAAGAGACCCAGTACTTC. Protein product: CASREWDGPNYQETQYF.

The chain couples TRBV6-5 to TRBJ2-7; D not certain. V gave up 2 bases and J gave up 3 bases, with 2 bases separating them. This CDR3 comprises 11 residues. Germline V gene lookup returns CDR1 MNHEY and CDR2 SVGAGI. The CDR3 DNA is TGTGCCAGCAGTTACATCTACGAGCAGTACTTC. Protein product: CASSYIYEQYF.

This clonotype has only one observation. J is TRBJ1-5 and V is TRBV2, with D tentatively TRBD1 (5 bases). CDR3 length: 16 residues. Germline values: CDR1 SNHLY, CDR2 FYNNEI. Trimming left V 3 bases short and J 11 bases short, with 23 bases between. The CDR3 here is CASSDRSSGPQSSQHF. The DNA of the CDR3 is TGTGCCAGCAGTGATAGGTCCTCGGGGCCCCAATCGTCCCAGCATTTT.

This clonotype was counted only a few times. The chain has TRBV6-2 or TRBV6-3 and TRBJ1-1; 9 bases match TRBD1. The CDR3 covers 14 residues. The germline V gene encodes CDR1 MNHEY and CDR2 SVGEGT. Losses at the gene ends were 7 bases for V and 5 bases for J; bases not matched to a gene: 8. The DNA of the CDR3 is TGTGCCAGCACCAAACAGGGGGCCGTGACTGAAGCTTTCTTT. Its translation is CASTKQGAVTEAFF.

The V gene is TRBV20-1, the J gene TRBJ1-1; D is ambiguous. The V end lost 4 bases, the J end lost 3 bases, and 15 bases lay between the germline ends. Looked up from germline, CDR1 is DFQATT and CDR2 is SNEGSKA (reference sequence). The CDR3 spans 14 residues. The CDR3 nucleotides read TGCAGTGCTATTATCCCCGGGTCTTACACTGAAGCTTTCTTT. Translating it yields CSAIIPGSYTEAFF.

This sequence joins TRBV7-9 and TRBJ2-3, with D perhaps matching TRBD2 (6 bases). Germline CDR1 SEHNR, CDR2 FQNEAQ (reference sequence). There are 15 residues in the CDR3. V was trimmed by 6 bases and J by 5 bases, leaving 18 bases between them. CDR3 amino acids: CASSPNMGSGDTQYF. The CDR3 DNA follows: TGTGCCAGCAGTCCAAACATGGGTAGCGGAGATACGCAGTATTTT.

The chain carries TRBV28 and TRBJ2-7, with TRBD1 identical over 8 bases. V shed 1 base, J shed 3 bases, and the junction held 20 bases outside the gene matches. The CDR3 consists of 20 residues. The V gene's germline CDR1 is MDHEN and CDR2 SYDVKM. The CDR3 DNA follows: TGTGCCAGCAGTTTATCACCTATCGTCCTGATGACACAGGGGGACTACGAGCAGTACTTC. It translates to CASSLSPIVLMTQGDYEQYF.

This clonotype turned up a few times. V usage is TRBV10-3 and J usage is TRBJ1-1; a weak D match, TRBD1 (6 bases). Germline CDR1 ENHRY, CDR2 SYGVKD. The CDR3 extends over 17 amino acids. V gave up 3 bases and J gave up 1 base, with 18 bases separating them. Written as DNA, the CDR3 is TGTGCCATCAGTGAACCCCTGGGGGGGCTGTGGAACACTGAAGCTTTCTTT. Protein sequence: CAISEPLGGLWNTEAFF.

J is TRBJ2-3 and V is TRBV24-1; 9 nucleotides match TRBD2. The CDR3 covers 18 residues. The V gene end was trimmed by 9 bases and the J gene end by 4 bases; junction bases not matched to a gene: 19. The germline gives CDR1 KGHDR, CDR2 SFDVKD. In nucleotides, the CDR3 is TGTGCCACCGGGTCAGGCAGCGGGAGGTCTGCGGTGCCAGATACGCAGTATTTT. This translates into CATGSGSGRSAVPDTQYF.

The CDR3: CSVEGGAGADTQYF. DNA for the CDR3: TGCAGCGTTGAAGGAGGCGCAGGGGCAGATACGCAGTATTTT. The chain links TRBV29-1 to TRBJ2-3; D is perhaps TRBD1 (6 bases). CDR1 SQVTM and CDR2 ANQGSEA come from the germline V gene. Deletions cut 1 base from V and 4 bases from J, with 12 bases between. This CDR3 region has 14 residues.

This clonotype is deemed medium-sized. The rearrangement joins TRBV10-3 to TRBJ1-2; 8 bases line up with TRBD1. V lost 6 bases to trimming and J lost 0 bases; unmatched junction nucleotides: 0. The CDR3 is 13 amino acids. Germline assignment: CDR1 ENHRY and CDR2 SYGVKD. In nucleotides, the CDR3 is TGTGCCATCAGGGACAGGGCTAACTATGGCTACACCTTC. As protein: CAIRDRANYGYTF.

This clonotype was detected a few times. The genes are TRBV20-1 and TRBJ1-1; D is undetermined. Germline lookup yields CDR1 DFQATT and CDR2 SNEGSKA (reference sequence). V lost 3 bases to trimming and J lost 4 bases, with 9 bases between them. This CDR3 is 12 amino acids long. This chain's CDR3 is CSASLGSTEAFF. The DNA of the CDR3 is TGCAGTGCTAGTCTCGGGAGCACTGAAGCTTTCTTT.

Only a few counts were recorded for this clonotype. V gene TRBV10-3 combines with J gene TRBJ2-7; TRBD1 matches at 11 bases. Germline-derived CDR1 and CDR2 are ENHRY and SYGVKD. The ends lost 2 bases at V and 4 bases at J; junction bases unmatched: 4. The CDR3 consists of 15 residues. CDR3 loop: CAISEPGTGGYEQYF. CDR3 sequence (DNA): TGTGCCATCAGTGAGCCCGGGACAGGGGGATACGAGCAGTACTTC.

This clonotype has a handful of counts. V usage is TRBV20-1 and J usage is TRBJ1-5; a weak D match, TRBD1 (6 bases). CDR3 length: 13 amino acids. Deletions cut 6 bases from V and 7 bases from J, with 16 bases between. From germline, CDR1 is DFQATT and CDR2 SNEGSKA (reference sequence). CDR3 sequence: CSAERGKGQPQHF. DNA of the CDR3: TGCAGTGCCGAGAGGGGGAAAGGGCAGCCCCAGCATTTT.

The chain has TRBV7-2 and TRBJ1-1; perhaps TRBD1 as D (6 bases). The length of the CDR3 is 14 residues. The ends were cut back, 4 bases at V and 4 bases at J, with 13 bases in the middle. The germline gives CDR1 SGHTA, CDR2 FQGNSA. This chain's CDR3 is CASSSYGGLTEAFF. The CDR3 DNA follows: TGTGCCAGCAGCTCCTACGGGGGGCTCACTGAAGCTTTCTTT.

The rearrangement links TRBV27 to TRBJ1-3; 7 positions match TRBD1. Germline values: CDR1 MNHEY, CDR2 SMNVEV (reference sequence). This CDR3 spans 16 amino acids. V trimming: 4 bases; J trimming: 4 bases; junction bases outside the gene matches: 10. In nucleotides, the CDR3 is TGTGCCAGCAGTTCAGCCAGACAGGGTCGCGGAAACACCATATATTTT. Translation gives CASSSARQGRGNTIYF.

The genes are TRBV28 and TRBJ1-2, with D maybe TRBD1 (6 bases). Germline V gene data show CDR1 as MDHEN and CDR2 as SYDVKM. This CDR3 comprises 13 residues. The V end lost 5 bases, the J end lost 5 bases, and 12 bases lay between the germline ends. CDR3 nucleotide sequence: TGTGCCAGCAGTCCAGGGGAGGGGTATGGCTACACCTTC. Translation: CASSPGEGYGYTF.

This clonotype was counted a few times. This chain uses TRBV10-2 with TRBJ1-2; no reliable D call. Germline-derived CDR1 and CDR2 are WSHSY and SAAADI. The V end was cut by 7 bases, the J end by 2 bases, with 14 bases between. The CDR3 runs 14 residues. The CDR3: CASTDGPRNYGYTF. The CDR3 region has the DNA TGCGCCAGCACGGACGGTCCTAGGAACTATGGCTACACCTTC.

The rearrangement links TRBV20-1 to TRBJ2-1; D is ambiguous. Trimming shortened V by 5 bases and J by 2 bases, and 13 bases separated the two germline ends. Per germline, CDR1 DFQATT and CDR2 SNEGSKA (reference sequence). This CDR3 has 14 residues. CDR3 in amino acids: CSAPRTGTYNEQFF. The CDR3 nucleotides read TGCAGTGCTCCCCGGACGGGCACCTACAATGAGCAGTTCTTC.